The source of this T cell receptor (beta chain) is a study of glioma-infiltrating T cells after dendritic cell vaccination. Study details: Autologous tumor lysate-pulsed dendritic cell vaccination was given between about 2002 and 2013. Autologous tumor lysate was loaded overnight onto monocyte-derived dendritic cells grown less than 8 days with IL-4 and GM-CSF.

The primer mix had 60 V beta and 13 J beta primers. The method was immunoSEQ multiplex PCR; TCRdb's version includes in-frame clones alone and lacks a portion of them. Here the sample spans tens of thousands of clones, over 80% being singletons. Time point denoted: after dendritic cell vaccination, including at tumor progression/relapse. Selection required adequate fresh-frozen tumor tissue plus more than two years' survival data. Germline loops: CDR1 LNHDA, CDR2 SQIVND (reference sequence). V dropped 5 bases and J dropped 7; count of bases not matched to a gene: 9. The CDR3 runs 15 residues. This clone was counted many times.

The TCR sequence derives from a human donor with glioblastoma. The specimen was blood, collected after dendritic cell vaccination. The chain carries TRBV19 and TRBJ2-1; 9 bases line up with TRBD2. The CDR3 DNA reads as TGTGCCAGTAGTCCCGCGGGGGGGCTTGTGAATGAGCAGTTCTTC. Translating gives CASSPAGGLVNEQFF.